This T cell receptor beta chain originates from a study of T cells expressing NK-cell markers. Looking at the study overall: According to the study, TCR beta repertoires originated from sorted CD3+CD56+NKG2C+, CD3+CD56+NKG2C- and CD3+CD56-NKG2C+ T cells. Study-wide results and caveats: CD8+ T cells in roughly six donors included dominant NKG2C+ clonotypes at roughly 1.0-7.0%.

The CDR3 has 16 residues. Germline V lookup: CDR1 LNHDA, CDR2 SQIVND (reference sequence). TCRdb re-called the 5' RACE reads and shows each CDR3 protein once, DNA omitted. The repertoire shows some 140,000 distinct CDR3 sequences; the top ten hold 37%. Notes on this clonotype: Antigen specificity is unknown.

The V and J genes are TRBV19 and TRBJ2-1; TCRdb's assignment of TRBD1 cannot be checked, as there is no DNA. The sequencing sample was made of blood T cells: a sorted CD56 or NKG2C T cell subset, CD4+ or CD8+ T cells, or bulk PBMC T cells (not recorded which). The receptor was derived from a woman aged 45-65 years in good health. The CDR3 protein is CASQLGQGVFYNEQFF.